This T cell receptor (beta chain) emerged from a study of molecular identifiers for immune sequencing clone quantification. TCRdb re-called the PCR reads with MiXCR, one entry per CDR3 protein. The table records about 640,000 distinct CDR3 sequences, just under 20% of them present only once. CDR1 is SEHNR, CDR2 FQNEAQ, per germline (reference sequence). V gave up 5 bases and J gave up 4 bases; unmatched junction bases: 16. The CDR3 contains 18 residues. The chain has TRBV7-9 and TRBJ2-7; 11 bases agree with TRBD2. The sequencing input was naive CD8+ T cells from blood, with Jurkat cell RNA spiked in. Subset meaning: FACS-sorted CD8+CD4-CCR7+CD45RA+ naive T cells. The sequence came from a human donor in good health. Some libraries in this study had Jurkat cell RNA spiked in. CDR3 protein: CASSPRSATSGRVYEQYF. In DNA, the CDR3 is TGTGCCAGCAGCCCAAGGAGTGCCACTAGCGGGAGAGTATACGAGCAGTACTTC.